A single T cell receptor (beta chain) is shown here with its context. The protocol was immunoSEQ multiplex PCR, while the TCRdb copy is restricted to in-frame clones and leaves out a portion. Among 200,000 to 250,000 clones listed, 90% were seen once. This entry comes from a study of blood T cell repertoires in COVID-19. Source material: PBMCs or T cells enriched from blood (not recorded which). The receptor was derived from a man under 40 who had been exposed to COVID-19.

The CDR3 region is CASRKAGGGLNEQFF. In DNA, the CDR3 is TGCGCCAGCAGAAAAGCGGGGGGAGGGCTCAATGAGCAGTTCTTC. The chain recombines TRBV10-1 with TRBJ2-1; 9 bases align to TRBD2. V lost 6 bases and J lost 6; bases outside the gene matches: 9. The CDR3 totals 15 residues. Germline CDR1 and CDR2: WNHNN and SYGVQD (reference sequence).